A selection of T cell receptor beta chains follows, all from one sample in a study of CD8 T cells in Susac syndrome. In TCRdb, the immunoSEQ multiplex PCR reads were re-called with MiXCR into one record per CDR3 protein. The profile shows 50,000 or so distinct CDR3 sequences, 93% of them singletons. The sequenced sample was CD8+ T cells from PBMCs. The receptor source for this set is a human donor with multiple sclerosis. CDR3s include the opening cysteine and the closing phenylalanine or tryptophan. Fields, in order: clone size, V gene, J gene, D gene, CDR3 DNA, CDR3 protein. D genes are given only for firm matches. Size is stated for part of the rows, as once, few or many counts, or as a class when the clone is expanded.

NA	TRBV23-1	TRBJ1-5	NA	TGCGCCAGCAGTCAATCCGGGTCCACAAGTCAGCCCCAGCATTTT	CASSQSGSTSQPQHF
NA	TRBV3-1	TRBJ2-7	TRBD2	TGTGCCAGCAGCCTTTTAGCGGGCCAAGGCTACGAGCAGTACTTC	CASSLLAGQGYEQYF
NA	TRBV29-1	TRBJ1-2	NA	TGCAGCGTTGAAAGGTTGGATGGCTACACCTTC	CSVERLDGYTF
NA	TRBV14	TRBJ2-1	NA	TGTGCCAGCAGCCCCGATTCCTTCAGAGATCAGTTCTTC	CASSPDSFRDQFF
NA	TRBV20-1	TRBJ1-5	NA	TGCAGTGCTAGAGATCTGGGTGAAGCTGTACATAGCAATCAGCCCCAGCATTTT	CSARDLGEAVHSNQPQHF
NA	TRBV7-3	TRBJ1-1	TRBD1	TGTGCCAGCAGCTTAACGGGACAGGGAAGCACTGAAGCTTTCTTT	CASSLTGQGSTEAFF
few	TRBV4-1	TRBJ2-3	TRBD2	TGCGCCAGCAGCCAGGTGGGACTAGCGGCAGATACGCAGTATTTT	CASSQVGLAADTQYF
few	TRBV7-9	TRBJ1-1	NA	TGTGCCAGCAGCGCGAACACTGAAGCTTTCTTT	CASSANTEAFF
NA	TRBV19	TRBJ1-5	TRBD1	TGTGCCTGTCTCCGGGACAGGGACTGTCTGGTGTCCCGAGGGGGTAAGGATCAGCCCCAGCATTTT	CACLRDRDCLVSRGGKDQPQHF
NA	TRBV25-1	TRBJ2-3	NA	TGTGCCAGCAGTGAGATGACCCGTTGGGGCACAGATACGCAGTATTTT	CASSEMTRWGTDTQYF
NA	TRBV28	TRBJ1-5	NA	TGTGCCAGCAGTTTATGGAAGGGGTATCAGCCCCAGCATTTT	CASSLWKGYQPQHF
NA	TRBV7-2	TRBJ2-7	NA	TGTGCCAGCAGCTTAGGGTGGTACGAGCAGTACTTC	CASSLGWYEQYF
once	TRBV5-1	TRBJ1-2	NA	TGCGCCAGCAGCTTGGATTGGCAGGCGGGCCCCTGGGAAGGCTACACCTTC	CASSLDWQAGPWEGYTF
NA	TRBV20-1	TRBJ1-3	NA	TGCAGTGCTAGAGATTTTCGGGCCAGCCCCTCCTCTGGAAACACCATATATTTT	CSARDFRASPSSGNTIYF
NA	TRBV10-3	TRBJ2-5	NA	TGTGCCATCAGTGACAGGGCTTACGTCCAAGAGACCCAGTACTTC	CAISDRAYVQETQYF
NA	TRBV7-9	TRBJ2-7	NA	TGTGCCAGCAGCCCTGAGGGATCTGGCCACGAGCAGTACTTC	CASSPEGSGHEQYF
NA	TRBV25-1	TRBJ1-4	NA	TGTGCCAGCAGTCACGCCCGAGGAGGCTACGAAAAACTGTTTTTT	CASSHARGGYEKLFF
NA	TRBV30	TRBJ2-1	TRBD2	TGTGCCTGGAGTCCCTCTACTAGCGGGGCGGACAATGAGCAGTTCTTC	CAWSPSTSGADNEQFF
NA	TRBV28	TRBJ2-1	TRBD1	TGTGCCAGCAGTTTTCCAACCGGGACAGGGCAATTCTTC	CASSFPTGTGQFF
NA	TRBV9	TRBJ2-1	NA	TGTGCCAGCAGCGACGGGACAACCAGCTCCTACAATGAGCAGTTCTTC	CASSDGTTSSYNEQFF
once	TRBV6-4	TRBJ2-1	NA	TGTGCCACGTCGTTTGGGCCCAATGAGCAGTTCTTC	CATSFGPNEQFF
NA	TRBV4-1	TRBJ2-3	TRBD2	TGCGCCAGCAGCCCGACAGGCGGGGGGACATTGACAGATACGCAGTATTTT	CASSPTGGGTLTDTQYF
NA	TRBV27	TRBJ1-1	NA	TGTGCCAGCAGTTTATCGACAGCCACTGAAGCTTTCTTT	CASSLSTATEAFF
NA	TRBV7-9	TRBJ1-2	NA	TGTGCCAGCAGCTTTGTCGGCGCTGGCTACACCTTC	CASSFVGAGYTF
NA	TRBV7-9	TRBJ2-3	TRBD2	TGTGCCAGCAGCTTAACTAGCGGGGATACGCAGTATTTT	CASSLTSGDTQYF
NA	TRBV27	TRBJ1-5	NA	TGTGCCAGCAGTTTTGGGGCCAATCAGCCCCAGCATTTT	CASSFGANQPQHF
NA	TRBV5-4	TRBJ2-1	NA	TGTGCCAGCAGCTTGGAGTCGAGCAGGGGTCGGTTCTTC	CASSLESSRGRFF
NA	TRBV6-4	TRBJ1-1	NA	TGTGCCAGCAGTGACTCGAACAGGTTAGTGGATGCTTTCTTT	CASSDSNRLVDAFF
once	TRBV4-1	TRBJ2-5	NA	TGCGCCAGCAGCCAAGAAAGGGACTCCCTAGCAGAGACCCAGTACTTC	CASSQERDSLAETQYF
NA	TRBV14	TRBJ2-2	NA	TGTGCCAGCAGCCAAGCCCTTGTCTGGCTTCAGGGTAACACCGGGGAGCTGTTTTTT	CASSQALVWLQGNTGELFF
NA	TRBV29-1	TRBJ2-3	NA	TGCAGCGCGGACATTTCGGCAGATACGCAGTATTTT	CSADISADTQYF
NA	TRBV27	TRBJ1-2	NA	TGTGCCAGCAGACGAGATCCCGGGGCTGGCTACACCTTC	CASRRDPGAGYTF